This T cell receptor beta chain comes out of a study of T cells of healthy individuals. About this clonotype itself: With a much larger clone just one base away, this may be a read error.

The J segment lost 0 bases and the V segment lost 1 base, leaving 5 bases of the junction unmatched. The CDR3 is 16 amino acids. Per the germline V gene, CDR1 is LGHNA and CDR2 is YNFKEQ. TCRdb itself ran the 5' RACE reads through MiXCR, one entry per CDR3 protein. The sample lists some 100,000 distinct CDR3 sequences; 17% were seen once. The receptor comes from a human donor in good health. The V call is TRBV4-2, the J call TRBJ2-7; 8 bases are shared with TRBD2. The CDR3 region is CASSQGSGTHSYEQYF. Written as DNA, the CDR3 is TGTGCCAGCAGCCAAGGTAGCGGGACTCACTCCTACGAGCAGTACTTC.